These T cell receptor beta chains were read from a single sample in a study of beta chain features in type 1 diabetes. TCRdb's copy holds only in-frame clones and misses some; the assay was immunoSEQ multiplex PCR. There are hundreds of thousands of clones in the sample; about a sixth occur only once, and about 0.025% lies in the top ten. Source material: naive CD4+ T cells from blood. The receptor source for this set is a woman aged 18-29 years in good health. Both conserved end residues are part of each CDR3. The order of the fields is V gene, J gene, D gene, clone size, CDR3 protein, CDR3 DNA. D genes are given only for firm matches. Clone size is not always given. Where it is, it says once, few, many or a class for expanded clones.

v_call: TRBV18; j_call: TRBJ2-7; d_call: NA; clone_size: few; cdr3_aa: CASSPRASETYEQYF; cdr3_nt: TGTGCCAGCTCACCACGTGCTAGCGAAACCTACGAGCAGTACTTC
v_call: TRBV5-6; j_call: TRBJ2-7; d_call: TRBD2; clone_size: NA; cdr3_aa: CASRTGTSDSYEQYF; cdr3_nt: TGTGCCAGCAGAACCGGGACTAGCGACTCCTACGAGCAGTACTTC
v_call: TRBV28; j_call: TRBJ2-7; d_call: NA; clone_size: NA; cdr3_aa: CASSLTSGSSYEQYF; cdr3_nt: TGTGCCAGCAGTTTAACCTCGGGAAGCTCCTACGAGCAGTACTTC
v_call: TRBV5-4; j_call: TRBJ2-1; d_call: TRBD2; clone_size: NA; cdr3_aa: CASSYLSGTSGYNEQFF; cdr3_nt: TGTGCCAGCAGCTACTTAAGTGGGACTAGCGGATACAATGAGCAGTTCTTC
v_call: TRBV7-2; j_call: TRBJ2-7; d_call: TRBD1; clone_size: few; cdr3_aa: CASSLGTGYEQYF; cdr3_nt: TGTGCCAGCAGCTTAGGGACAGGCTACGAGCAGTACTTC
v_call: TRBV6-5; j_call: TRBJ2-1; d_call: NA; clone_size: few; cdr3_aa: CASSYGGPQFF; cdr3_nt: TGTGCCAGCAGTTACGGCGGACCCCAGTTCTTC
v_call: TRBV7-6; j_call: TRBJ2-1; d_call: NA; clone_size: NA; cdr3_aa: CASSFDRFNEQFF; cdr3_nt: TGTGCCAGCAGCTTTGACAGGTTCAATGAGCAGTTCTTC
v_call: TRBV7-9; j_call: TRBJ1-4; d_call: NA; clone_size: NA; cdr3_aa: CASSRGDTTNEKLFF; cdr3_nt: TGTGCCAGCAGCCGGGGGGATACAACTAATGAAAAACTGTTTTTT
v_call: TRBV9; j_call: TRBJ2-1; d_call: TRBD2; clone_size: few; cdr3_aa: CASSTGTSGREQFF; cdr3_nt: TGTGCCAGCAGCACCGGGACTAGCGGTCGAGAGCAGTTCTTC
v_call: TRBV28; j_call: TRBJ2-7; d_call: NA; clone_size: few; cdr3_aa: CASSVQGTYEQYF; cdr3_nt: TGTGCCAGCAGCGTACAGGGTACCTACGAGCAGTACTTC
v_call: TRBV2; j_call: TRBJ2-1; d_call: TRBD2; clone_size: NA; cdr3_aa: CASRALAGGNEQFF; cdr3_nt: TGTGCCAGCAGAGCCCTAGCGGGGGGCAATGAGCAGTTCTTC
v_call: TRBV5-4; j_call: TRBJ1-1; d_call: TRBD1; clone_size: NA; cdr3_aa: CASSLALGQGNTEAFF; cdr3_nt: TGTGCCAGCAGCTTGGCCTTGGGACAGGGGAACACTGAAGCTTTCTTT
v_call: TRBV7-9; j_call: TRBJ1-3; d_call: NA; clone_size: NA; cdr3_aa: CASSALATNTIYF; cdr3_nt: TGTGCCAGCAGCGCACTCGCGACAAACACCATATATTTT
v_call: TRBV15; j_call: TRBJ2-7; d_call: NA; clone_size: NA; cdr3_aa: CATRGTAKGYEQYF; cdr3_nt: TGTGCCACCAGGGGTACAGCGAAAGGCTACGAGCAGTACTTC
v_call: TRBV7-2; j_call: TRBJ1-6; d_call: NA; clone_size: few; cdr3_aa: CASSFLRAGARNSPLHF; cdr3_nt: TGTGCCAGCAGCTTCCTTCGGGCGGGGGCGAGGAATTCACCCCTCCACTTT
v_call: TRBV28; j_call: TRBJ2-7; d_call: TRBD1; clone_size: NA; cdr3_aa: CASIGQGFGEQYF; cdr3_nt: TGTGCCAGCATCGGACAGGGGTTTGGCGAGCAGTACTTC
v_call: TRBV2; j_call: TRBJ1-5; d_call: NA; clone_size: NA; cdr3_aa: CASNSNSNQPQHF; cdr3_nt: TGTGCCAGCAATTCGAATAGCAATCAGCCCCAGCATTTT
v_call: TRBV6-1; j_call: TRBJ2-1; d_call: TRBD2; clone_size: NA; cdr3_aa: CASGTSGNNEQFF; cdr3_nt: TGTGCCAGTGGGACTAGCGGAAACAATGAGCAGTTCTTC
v_call: TRBV6-6; j_call: TRBJ1-2; d_call: NA; clone_size: few; cdr3_aa: CASSYGGPDYGYTF; cdr3_nt: TGTGCCAGCAGTTATGGGGGCCCCGACTATGGCTACACCTTC
v_call: TRBV10-1; j_call: TRBJ1-5; d_call: NA; clone_size: NA; cdr3_aa: CASSENGQPQHF; cdr3_nt: TGCGCCAGCAGTGAGAACGGTCAGCCCCAGCATTTT
v_call: TRBV27; j_call: TRBJ2-4; d_call: NA; clone_size: NA; cdr3_aa: CASSFDIQYF; cdr3_nt: TGTGCCAGCAGTTTTGACATTCAGTACTTC
v_call: TRBV7-9; j_call: TRBJ2-7; d_call: NA; clone_size: few; cdr3_aa: CASSLDSGFGATYEQYF; cdr3_nt: TGTGCCAGCAGCTTAGATTCCGGTTTTGGGGCTACCTACGAGCAGTACTTC
v_call: TRBV18; j_call: TRBJ1-1; d_call: TRBD1; clone_size: NA; cdr3_aa: CASSPNAGGQTMNTEAFF; cdr3_nt: TGTGCCAGCTCACCAAACGCGGGGGGACAGACGATGAACACTGAAGCTTTCTTT
v_call: TRBV28; j_call: TRBJ2-7; d_call: TRBD2; clone_size: few; cdr3_aa: CASSLRLAGAYEQYF; cdr3_nt: TGTGCCAGCAGTTTACGACTAGCGGGAGCGTACGAGCAGTACTTC
v_call: TRBV2; j_call: TRBJ2-1; d_call: TRBD2; clone_size: NA; cdr3_aa: CASRRSSGRSDNEQFF; cdr3_nt: TGTGCCAGCAGACGAAGTAGCGGGAGGTCTGACAATGAGCAGTTCTTC
v_call: TRBV9; j_call: TRBJ2-1; d_call: TRBD2; clone_size: few; cdr3_aa: CASSVATGEGQNEQFF; cdr3_nt: TGTGCCAGCAGCGTAGCTACGGGGGAGGGCCAAAACGAGCAGTTCTTC
v_call: TRBV10-3; j_call: TRBJ2-3; d_call: NA; clone_size: NA; cdr3_aa: CAIMAGTTDTQYF; cdr3_nt: TGTGCCATCATGGCGGGGACCACAGATACGCAGTATTTT
v_call: TRBV9; j_call: TRBJ2-1; d_call: NA; clone_size: NA; cdr3_aa: CASTNGLARNEQFF; cdr3_nt: TGTGCCAGCACCAACGGGCTAGCTAGGAATGAGCAGTTCTTC
v_call: TRBV7-2; j_call: TRBJ2-7; d_call: NA; clone_size: few; cdr3_aa: CASSLEAGSSYEQYF; cdr3_nt: TGTGCCAGCAGCTTAGAGGCAGGGAGCTCCTACGAGCAGTACTTC
v_call: TRBV4-3; j_call: TRBJ2-7; d_call: TRBD1; clone_size: NA; cdr3_aa: CASSQEYTRQGAEQYF; cdr3_nt: TGCGCCAGCAGCCAAGAATACACGAGACAGGGGGCCGAGCAGTACTTC
v_call: TRBV2; j_call: TRBJ2-3; d_call: NA; clone_size: few; cdr3_aa: CASSELASTDTQYF; cdr3_nt: TGTGCCAGCAGTGAACTAGCCAGCACAGATACGCAGTATTTT
v_call: TRBV7-2; j_call: TRBJ2-1; d_call: TRBD2; clone_size: few; cdr3_aa: CASSLVAGADNEQFF; cdr3_nt: TGTGCCAGCAGCTTAGTGGCGGGAGCGGACAATGAGCAGTTCTTC
v_call: TRBV15; j_call: TRBJ2-1; d_call: NA; clone_size: few; cdr3_aa: CATSRAGDSYNEQFF; cdr3_nt: TGTGCCACCAGCAGAGCAGGGGACTCCTACAATGAGCAGTTCTTC
v_call: TRBV4-2; j_call: TRBJ2-7; d_call: NA; clone_size: NA; cdr3_aa: CASSQDHRQGKLSYEQYF; cdr3_nt: TGTGCCAGCAGCCAAGATCATCGGCAAGGGAAATTATCCTACGAGCAGTACTTC
v_call: TRBV11-2; j_call: TRBJ2-1; d_call: TRBD2; clone_size: NA; cdr3_aa: CASSFRTSGRQSSEFF; cdr3_nt: TGTGCCAGCAGCTTCCGGACTAGCGGGAGGCAATCCTCGGAGTTCTTC
v_call: TRBV7-9; j_call: TRBJ2-7; d_call: NA; clone_size: NA; cdr3_aa: CASSLVGEQYF; cdr3_nt: TGTGCCAGCAGTCTAGTGGGCGAGCAGTACTTC
v_call: TRBV5-1; j_call: TRBJ2-1; d_call: NA; clone_size: few; cdr3_aa: CASSLIGREQFF; cdr3_nt: TGCGCCAGCAGCTTAATTGGGCGTGAGCAGTTCTTC
v_call: TRBV7-2; j_call: TRBJ2-7; d_call: NA; clone_size: few; cdr3_aa: CASSLGRTRDYEQYF; cdr3_nt: TGTGCCAGCAGCTTAGGTAGGACTCGAGACTACGAGCAGTACTTC
v_call: TRBV5-4; j_call: TRBJ1-1; d_call: NA; clone_size: NA; cdr3_aa: CASSFPGPMNTEAFF; cdr3_nt: TGTGCCAGCAGCTTCCCGGGACCGATGAACACTGAAGCTTTCTTT
v_call: TRBV27; j_call: TRBJ2-5; d_call: NA; clone_size: NA; cdr3_aa: CASSPTKGETQYF; cdr3_nt: TGTGCCAGCAGTCCCACCAAGGGAGAGACCCAGTACTTC
v_call: TRBV18; j_call: TRBJ2-5; d_call: TRBD2; clone_size: once; cdr3_aa: CASSPRLAGVETQYF; cdr3_nt: TGTGCCAGCTCACCTAGACTAGCGGGAGTAGAGACCCAGTACTTC
v_call: TRBV7-2; j_call: TRBJ2-2; d_call: TRBD2; clone_size: NA; cdr3_aa: CASSFRTSGTGELFF; cdr3_nt: TGTGCCAGCAGCTTTAGGACTAGCGGGACCGGGGAGCTGTTTTTT